The next 29 T cell receptor beta chains were all read from a single sample in a study of blood T cell repertoires in COVID-19. Profiled with immunoSEQ multiplex PCR; TCRdb holds only in-frame clones, not every one. This sample has 99,000 or so clones, with roughly 84% found just once. Sequences were obtained from peripheral blood. The receptors here all came from a woman aged 60-70 years in a cohort sampled during active or convalescent COVID-19.

The CDR3 loop reads CASSLSGRGNDGYTF. The CDR3 DNA reads as TGTGCCAGCAGCTTATCGGGCAGGGGGAACGATGGCTACACCTTC. This chain joins TRBV5-5 and TRBJ1-2; the match to TRBD1 covers 7 bases. CDR3 size: 15 residues. Germline CDR1 reads SGHKS; CDR2 reads YYEKEE (reference sequence). The junction had 10 bases not matched to a gene; V was cut back by 2 bases and J by 6 bases.

The rearrangement uses TRBV12-3 or TRBV12-4 and TRBJ1-5, with a weak D call TRBD1 (5 bases). The CDR3 spans 12 residues. V was pared by 8 bases and J by 6 bases, with 11 bases between. CDR3 nucleotides: TGTGCCAGCGGCGGGGACGCTCAGCCCCAGCATTTT. This encodes CASGGDAQPQHF.

The chain uses TRBV11-2 and TRBJ1-4; TRBD1 agrees at 7 bases. CDR1 and CDR2 (germline): SGHAT, FQNNGV. CDR3 length equals 14 residues. The ends lost 2 bases at V and 5 bases at J; junction bases unmatched: 2. As DNA, the CDR3 is TGTGCCAGCAGCTTAATACAGGGGAATGAAAAACTGTTTTTT. Translated: CASSLIQGNEKLFF.

This clone was detected a few times. This chain links TRBV10-2 with TRBJ2-7; 8 bases match TRBD2. There are 13 residues in the CDR3. Trimming removed 5 bases from V and 7 bases from J; junction bases left unmatched: 7. CDR1 and CDR2 from the germline V gene are WSHSY and SAAADI. The CDR3 loop is CASSTGGFGEQYF. The CDR3 DNA follows: TGCGCCAGCAGTACGGGGGGGTTTGGGGAGCAGTACTTC.

There are a few counts of this clone. The V call is TRBV7-9, the J call TRBJ1-4, with TRBD1 matching 8 bases. Germline V gene sequence: CDR1 SEHNR, CDR2 FQNEAQ (reference sequence). CDR3 length: 15 residues. V was pared by 5 bases and J by 7 bases, with 9 bases of the junction left unmatched. CDR3 sequence reads: CASSGSGTGGEKLFF. The DNA for the CDR3 is TGTGCCAGCAGCGGATCCGGGACAGGCGGTGAAAAACTGTTTTTT.

The chain recombines TRBV5-1 with TRBJ1-1, with D possibly TRBD1 on 5 matching bases. Germline-derived CDR1 and CDR2 are SGHRS and YFSETQ. The CDR3 runs to 16 residues. Trimming shortened V by 3 bases and J by 9 bases, and 24 bases separated the two germline ends. The DNA for the CDR3 is TGCGCCAGCAGCTCGATTTCAACCGGGAGAGGGGTGCAAGCTTTCTTT. Translating gives CASSSISTGRGVQAFF.

The chain combines TRBV7-2 with TRBJ2-5; 11 nucleotides align to TRBD2. V lost 5 bases, J lost 2 bases, and 4 bases stayed unmatched. CDR1 is SGHTA, CDR2 FQGNSA, per germline. This CDR3 comprises 15 residues. The CDR3 DNA reads TGTGCCAGCAGCAAGACTAGCGGGACTCAAGAGACCCAGTACTTC. Its translation: CASSKTSGTQETQYF.

This clone showed up just a few times. The V call is TRBV5-1, the J call TRBJ2-6; D perhaps matches TRBD2 (7 bases). CDR3 length: 16 residues. V dropped 6 bases and J dropped 4 bases, with 17 bases sitting between them. CDR1 and CDR2 from the germline V gene are SGHRS and YFSETQ. The CDR3 nucleotides read TGCGCCAGCACCCCGGGGGGCGCGTCGGGGGCCAACGTCCTGACTTTC. Translated: CASTPGGASGANVLTF.

V and J are TRBV27 and TRBJ1-5, with D perhaps TRBD1 (6 bases). The V and J ends lost 5 bases and 0 bases respectively, with 17 bases between them. The germline CDR1 and CDR2 sequences are MNHEY and SMNVEV (reference sequence). This CDR3 spans 17 amino acids. The CDR3 DNA follows: TGTGCCAGCAGTCCCCGTGGACAGAGCAATAGCAATCAGCCCCAGCATTTT. Its protein is CASSPRGQSNSNQPQHF.

The V and J genes are TRBV18 and TRBJ2-1; D is perhaps TRBD1 (5 bases). This CDR3 comprises 15 residues. Germline V lookup: CDR1 KGHSH, CDR2 LQKENI. Trimming removed 3 bases from V and 6 bases from J, with 15 bases in between. CDR3 amino acids: CASSPRTSNSNEQFF. CDR3 sequence (DNA): TGTGCCAGCTCACCGAGGACAAGCAATAGCAATGAGCAGTTCTTC.

J is TRBJ1-2 and V is TRBV28; 7 bases fit TRBD1. CDR1 and CDR2 from the germline V gene are MDHEN and SYDVKM. Trimming removed 5 bases from V and 3 bases from J; junction bases left unmatched: 9. This CDR3 has 15 residues. Here the CDR3 DNA reads TGTGCCAGCAGTGACAATACCGGGACAGACTATGGCTACACCTTC. Amino acid sequence: CASSDNTGTDYGYTF.

V is TRBV6-5 and J is TRBJ1-5; D remains unclear. The CDR3 covers 14 residues. With 0 bases removed from V and 2 bases from J, the gap between germline ends came to 5 bases. Germline V gives CDR1 MNHEY, CDR2 SVGAGI. The CDR3, as DNA: TGTGCCAGCAGTTACTCCGCAGGCAATCAGCCCCAGCATTTT. This gives the protein CASSYSAGNQPQHF.

The chain uses TRBV6-5 and TRBJ2-7, with TRBD2 identical over 14 bases. V lost 11 bases and J lost 2; bases outside the gene matches: 8. Germline V gene data show CDR1 as MNHEY and CDR2 as SVGAGI. The CDR3 consists of 15 residues. CDR3 protein: CAATGLAGDPYEQYF. Here the CDR3 DNA reads TGTGCCGCAACGGGACTAGCGGGAGATCCCTACGAGCAGTACTTC.

The chain joins TRBV2 to TRBJ2-1, with 10 bases fitting TRBD1. Per the germline V gene, CDR1 is SNHLY and CDR2 is FYNNEI. The V gene end was trimmed by 4 bases and the J gene end by 7 bases; junction bases not matched to a gene: 1. The CDR3 totals 13 residues. CDR3 DNA: TGTGCCAGCAGTGGGGACAGGGGAAATGAGCAGTTCTTC. This sequence encodes CASSGDRGNEQFF.

The chain uses TRBV5-1 and TRBJ2-7, with D perhaps TRBD2 (6 bases). The CDR3 spans 14 residues. V was clipped by 2 bases and J by 4 bases, with 13 bases between them. From germline, CDR1 is SGHRS and CDR2 YFSETQ. The CDR3 coding sequence is TGCGCCAGCAGCTTAGGGGACTTAGGGTACGAGCAGTACTTC. Translated: CASSLGDLGYEQYF.

A single count supports this clone. The chain joins TRBV2 to TRBJ1-2; 7 bases map to TRBD1. Trimming at V came to 5 bases and at J to 2 bases, leaving 2 bases not matched to a gene. Germline-derived CDR1 and CDR2 are SNHLY and FYNNEI. The CDR3 covers 13 residues. The CDR3 bases are TGTGCCAGCAGTAAACAGGGGAACTATGGCTACACCTTC. Its protein is CASSKQGNYGYTF. Drawing the rest from reference TRBV2 and TRBJ1-2, the complete variable domain is EPEVTQTPSHQVTQMGQEVILRCVPISNHLYFYWYRQILGQKVEFLVSFYNNEISEKSEIFDDQFSVERPDGSNFTLKIRSTKLEDSAMYFCASSKQGNYGYTFGSGTRLTVV.

The V call is TRBV19, the J call TRBJ2-2, with 10 positions matching TRBD2. V was pared by 7 bases and J by 2 bases, with 13 bases of the junction left unmatched. Germline V gene sequence: CDR1 LNHDA, CDR2 SQIVND (reference sequence). The CDR3 contains 18 residues. CDR3 nucleotides: TGTGCCAGTACCAAAAGGGGCACTAGCGGGACAAACACCGGGGAGCTGTTTTTT. Translating it yields CASTKRGTSGTNTGELFF.

The chain is built from TRBV10-3 and TRBJ1-1; TRBD1 is a possible D gene (5 bases). Germline-derived CDR1 and CDR2 are ENHRY and SYGVKD. This CDR3 has 13 residues. Trimming left V 0 bases short and J 6 bases short, with 8 bases between. This CDR3 reads CAISESSGAEAFF. In nucleotides, the CDR3 is TGTGCCATCAGTGAGTCCTCGGGGGCTGAAGCTTTCTTT.

The CDR3 DNA reads TGTGCCAGCAGCTTGGGGTGGGGGGGCACAGATACGCAGTATTTT. It translates to CASSLGWGGTDTQYF. This chain joins TRBV5-5 and TRBJ2-3; D possibly corresponds to TRBD2 (6 bases). With 0 bases removed from V and 1 base from J, the gap between germline ends came to 9 bases. Germline V lookup: CDR1 SGHKS, CDR2 YYEKEE (reference sequence). The length of the CDR3 is 15 residues.

The V gene is TRBV30, the J gene TRBJ1-1, with 9 bases lining up with TRBD1. The CDR3 runs to 15 residues. Germline V gives CDR1 GTSNPN, CDR2 SVGIG (reference sequence). V was clipped by 4 bases and J by 3 bases; unmatched bases: 9. The CDR3 DNA reads as TGTGCCTGGACCCGCCGGGACAGGGATGACACTGAAGCTTTCTTT. Amino acid sequence: CAWTRRDRDDTEAFF.

The CDR3 region is CASSLGLAPNEQFF. In DNA form, the CDR3 reads TGCGCCAGCAGCTTGGGACTAGCCCCTAATGAGCAGTTCTTC. The J gene is TRBJ2-1, the V gene TRBV5-1; 7 bases fit TRBD2. The CDR3 contains 14 residues. V shed 0 bases and J 7 bases; nucleotides not matched to a gene: 4. Germline lookup yields CDR1 SGHRS and CDR2 YFSETQ.

The rearrangement uses TRBV7-8 and TRBJ1-5; no clear D gene. This CDR3 is built from 16 residues. The germline V gene encodes CDR1 SGHVS and CDR2 FQNEAQ. Deletions cut 0 bases from V and 0 bases from J, with 9 bases between. The CDR3 DNA reads TGTGCCAGCAGCTTAGCATCCGGGAATAGCAATCAGCCCCAGCATTTT. Translated: CASSLASGNSNQPQHF.

The rearrangement joins TRBV5-4 to TRBJ2-1; the D gene is possibly TRBD1 (7 bases). Trimming shortened V by 3 bases and J by 4 bases, and 14 bases separated the two germline ends. CDR1 SGHNT and CDR2 YYREEE come from the germline V gene (reference sequence). The CDR3 totals 15 residues. CDR3 nucleotides: TGTGCCAGCAGCTCCCCGACAGGGACTTACAATGAGCAGTTCTTC. Its translation is CASSSPTGTYNEQFF.

This clone has just one count. CDR3 region: CASSQQGLNNSPLHF. The DNA of the CDR3 is TGTGCCAGCAGCCAACAGGGATTGAATAATTCACCCCTCCACTTT. The V call is TRBV3-1 (or the pseudogene TRBV3-2), the J call TRBJ1-6; D might be TRBD1 (5 bases). The CDR3 extends over 15 amino acids. V shed 2 bases and J shed 5 bases, with 10 bases lying between them. CDR1 is LGHDT and CDR2 is YNNKEL in the germline V gene (reference sequence).

This clone is a singleton in its sample. The rearrangement joins TRBV4-1 to TRBJ2-3, with a weak D call TRBD1 (6 bases). The germline gives CDR1 MGHRA, CDR2 YSYEKL. The CDR3 is 17 amino acids. Deletions cut 3 bases from V and 0 bases from J, with 16 bases between. The CDR3 nucleotides read TGCGCCAGCAGCCACGGACCCCCAGGGGCTAGCACAGATACGCAGTATTTT. Protein: CASSHGPPGASTDTQYF.

The gene calls are TRBV4-1 and TRBJ2-7; the match to TRBD1 covers 9 bases. With V trimmed by 0 bases and J by 6 bases, 3 bases remained unmatched. The V gene's germline CDR1 is MGHRA and CDR2 YSYEKL. This CDR3 contains 14 residues. CDR3 region: CASSQEGQGSEQYF. As DNA, the CDR3 is TGCGCCAGCAGCCAAGAGGGACAGGGAAGCGAGCAGTACTTC.

The V gene is TRBV20-1, the J gene TRBJ1-3; 9 bases match TRBD1. CDR1 and CDR2 (germline): DFQATT, SNEGSKA (reference sequence). With 3 bases clipped from V and 2 bases from J, the junction kept 17 bases outside the gene matches. The CDR3 is 19 residues long. The CDR3 is CSASTLGGGGQGPGNTIYF. The CDR3 DNA follows: TGCAGTGCTAGTACTCTGGGAGGCGGGGGACAGGGACCTGGAAACACCATATATTTT.

This clone was found once. The V call is TRBV5-3, the J call TRBJ2-3, with 11 bases that match TRBD2. TRBV5-3 is identified as an open reading frame with a role that is uncertain. V lost 5 bases to trimming and J lost 0 bases; unmatched junction nucleotides: 14. The CDR3 loop spans 19 amino acids. The CDR3 region has the DNA TGTGCCAGAAGTTTAGCGGGAGGGCCATCCCTTACTAGCACAGATACGCAGTATTTT. It is translated as CARSLAGGPSLTSTDTQYF.

The chain uses TRBV5-4 and TRBJ1-4; TRBD1 might be the D (6 bases). V lost 3 bases and J 0 bases, leaving 6 bases between the germline ends. This CDR3 is 14 amino acids long. Germline CDR1 is SGHNT and CDR2 is YYREEE (reference sequence). CDR3 in DNA: TGTGCCAGCAGCTCAGGGGCAACTAATGAAAAACTGTTTTTT. Translation gives CASSSGATNEKLFF.